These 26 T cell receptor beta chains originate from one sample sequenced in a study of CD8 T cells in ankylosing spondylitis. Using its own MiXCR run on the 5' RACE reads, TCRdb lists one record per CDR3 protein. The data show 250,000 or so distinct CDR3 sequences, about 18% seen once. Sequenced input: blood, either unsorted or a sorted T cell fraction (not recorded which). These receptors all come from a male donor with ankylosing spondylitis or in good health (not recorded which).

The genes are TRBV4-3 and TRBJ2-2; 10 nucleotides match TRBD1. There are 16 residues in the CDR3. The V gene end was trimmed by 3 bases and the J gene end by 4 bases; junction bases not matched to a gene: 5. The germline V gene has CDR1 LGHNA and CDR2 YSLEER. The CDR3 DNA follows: TGCGCCAGCAGCCACGGACAGGGGGTTGGCACCGGGGAGCTGTTTTTT. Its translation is CASSHGQGVGTGELFF.

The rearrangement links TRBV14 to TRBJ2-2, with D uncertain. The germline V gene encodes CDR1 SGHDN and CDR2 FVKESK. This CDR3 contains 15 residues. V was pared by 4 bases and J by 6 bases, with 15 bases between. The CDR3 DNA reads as TGTGCCAGCAGCCCGATTAACGCTGCAGCCGGGGAGCTGTTTTTT. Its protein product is CASSPINAAAGELFF.

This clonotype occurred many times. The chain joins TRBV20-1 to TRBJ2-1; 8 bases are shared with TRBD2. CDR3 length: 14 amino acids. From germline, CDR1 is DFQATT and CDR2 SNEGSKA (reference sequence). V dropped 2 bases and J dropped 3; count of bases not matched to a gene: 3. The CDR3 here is CSARRLAGYNEQFF. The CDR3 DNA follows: TGCAGTGCTAGACGTCTAGCGGGCTACAATGAGCAGTTCTTC.

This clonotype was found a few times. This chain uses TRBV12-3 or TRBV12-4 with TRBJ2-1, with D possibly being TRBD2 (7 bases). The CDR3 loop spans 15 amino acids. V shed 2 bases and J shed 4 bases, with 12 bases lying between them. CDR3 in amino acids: CASSLKGGVYNEQFF. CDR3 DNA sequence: TGTGCCAGCAGTTTAAAGGGGGGGGTTTACAATGAGCAGTTCTTC.

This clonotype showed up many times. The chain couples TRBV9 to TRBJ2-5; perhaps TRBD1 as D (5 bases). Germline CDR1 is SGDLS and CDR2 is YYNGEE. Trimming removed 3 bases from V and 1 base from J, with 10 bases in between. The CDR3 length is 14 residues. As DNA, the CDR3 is TGTGCCAGCAGCGGAACAGGAGTCCAAGAGACCCAGTACTTC. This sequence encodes CASSGTGVQETQYF.

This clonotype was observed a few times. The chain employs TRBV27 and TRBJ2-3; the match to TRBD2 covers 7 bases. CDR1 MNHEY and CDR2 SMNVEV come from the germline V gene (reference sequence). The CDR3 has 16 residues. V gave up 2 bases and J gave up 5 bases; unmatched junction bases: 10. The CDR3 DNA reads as TGTGCCAGCAGTTTAAGGGTCACGCGGGAGCTAGATACGCAGTATTTT. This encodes CASSLRVTRELDTQYF.

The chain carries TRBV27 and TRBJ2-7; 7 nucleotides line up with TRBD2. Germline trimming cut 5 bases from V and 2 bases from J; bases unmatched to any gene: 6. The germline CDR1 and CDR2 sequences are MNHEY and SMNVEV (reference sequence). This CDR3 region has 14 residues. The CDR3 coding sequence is TGTGCCAGCAGTCCGGGACTACTTACCTACGAGCAGTACTTC. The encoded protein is CASSPGLLTYEQYF.

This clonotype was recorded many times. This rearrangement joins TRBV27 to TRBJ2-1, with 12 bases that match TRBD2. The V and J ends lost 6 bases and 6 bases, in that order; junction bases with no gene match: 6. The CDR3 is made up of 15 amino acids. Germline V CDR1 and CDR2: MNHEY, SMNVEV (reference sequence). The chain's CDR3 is CASRGGLAGINEQFF. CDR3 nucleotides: TGTGCCAGCAGGGGTGGACTAGCGGGAATCAATGAGCAGTTCTTC.

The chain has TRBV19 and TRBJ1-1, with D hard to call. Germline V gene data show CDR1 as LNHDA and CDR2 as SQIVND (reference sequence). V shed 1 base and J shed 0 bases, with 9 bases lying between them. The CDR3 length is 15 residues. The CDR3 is CASSIVEGMNTEAFF. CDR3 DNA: TGTGCCAGTAGTATAGTTGAGGGTATGAACACTGAAGCTTTCTTT.

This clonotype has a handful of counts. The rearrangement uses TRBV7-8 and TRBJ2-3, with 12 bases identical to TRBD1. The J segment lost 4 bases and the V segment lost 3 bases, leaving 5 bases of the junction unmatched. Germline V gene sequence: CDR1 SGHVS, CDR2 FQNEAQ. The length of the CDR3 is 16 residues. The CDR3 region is CASSFWDRGRPDTQYF. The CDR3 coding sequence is TGTGCCAGCAGCTTTTGGGACAGGGGGCGGCCAGATACGCAGTATTTT.

The CDR3 here is CASIGRQMSEAFF. DNA for the CDR3: TGTGCCAGCATCGGCCGACAGATGAGTGAAGCTTTCTTT. The chain couples TRBV27 to TRBJ1-1; D might be TRBD1 (5 bases). CDR1 and CDR2 from the germline V gene are MNHEY and SMNVEV (reference sequence). Trimming shortened V by 7 bases and J by 7 bases, and 16 bases separated the two germline ends. The CDR3 is 13 amino acids.

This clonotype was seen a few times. This chain's CDR3 is CSVDRYTGELFF. Here the CDR3 DNA reads TGCAGCGTTGATCGGTACACCGGGGAGCTGTTTTTT. This chain joins TRBV29-1 and TRBJ2-2, with unresolved D. The germline V gene encodes CDR1 SQVTM and CDR2 ANQGSEA. The V end lost 3 bases, the J end lost 3 bases, and 5 bases lay between the germline ends. The length of the CDR3 is 12 residues.

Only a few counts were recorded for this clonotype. The CDR3 region is CASSLITGPETQYF. The CDR3 DNA sequence: TGTGCCAGCAGCTTAATTACAGGCCCTGAGACCCAGTACTTC. This chain joins TRBV7-9 and TRBJ2-5; tentatively, D is TRBD1 (5 bases). This CDR3 has 14 amino acids. Trimming took 2 bases from V and 5 from J, leaving 12 bases between them. The germline V gene has CDR1 SEHNR and CDR2 FQNEAQ (reference sequence).

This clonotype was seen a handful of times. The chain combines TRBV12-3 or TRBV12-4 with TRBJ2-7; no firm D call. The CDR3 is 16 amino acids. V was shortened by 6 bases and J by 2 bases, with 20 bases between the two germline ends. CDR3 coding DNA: TGTGCCAGCAGCCTGAACCTCCGACTCCCCCCCTACGAGCAGTACTTC. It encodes CASSLNLRLPPYEQYF.

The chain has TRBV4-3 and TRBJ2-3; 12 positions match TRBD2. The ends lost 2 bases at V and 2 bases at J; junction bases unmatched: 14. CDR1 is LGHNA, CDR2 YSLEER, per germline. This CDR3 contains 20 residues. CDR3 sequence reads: CASSQRLLAGGPTFTDTQYF. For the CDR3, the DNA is TGCGCCAGCAGCCAAAGGTTACTAGCGGGAGGCCCCACCTTCACAGATACGCAGTATTTT.

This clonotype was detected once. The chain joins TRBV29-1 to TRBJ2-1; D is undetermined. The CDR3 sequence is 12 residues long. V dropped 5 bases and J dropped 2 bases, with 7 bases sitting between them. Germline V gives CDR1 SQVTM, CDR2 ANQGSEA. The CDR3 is CSVSSAYNEQFF. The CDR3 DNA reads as TGCAGCGTTTCAAGCGCCTACAATGAGCAGTTCTTC.

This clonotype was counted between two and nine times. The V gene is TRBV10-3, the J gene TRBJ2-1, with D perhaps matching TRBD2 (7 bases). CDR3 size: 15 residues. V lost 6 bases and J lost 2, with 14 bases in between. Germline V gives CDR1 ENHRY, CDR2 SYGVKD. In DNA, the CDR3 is TGTGCCATCAGGGAGGGGGGGGAGCCCTACAATGAGCAGTTCTTC. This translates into CAIREGGEPYNEQFF.

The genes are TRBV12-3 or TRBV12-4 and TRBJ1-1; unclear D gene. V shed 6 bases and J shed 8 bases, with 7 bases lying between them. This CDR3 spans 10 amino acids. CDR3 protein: CASRGREAFF. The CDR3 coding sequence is TGTGCCAGCAGGGGCAGGGAAGCTTTCTTT.

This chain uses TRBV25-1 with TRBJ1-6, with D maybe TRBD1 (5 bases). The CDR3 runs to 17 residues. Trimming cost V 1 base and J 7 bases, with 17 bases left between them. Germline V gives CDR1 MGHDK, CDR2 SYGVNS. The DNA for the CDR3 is TGTGCCAGCAGTGAATGGGGGACCGACGGGCCAAATTCACCCCTCCACTTT. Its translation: CASSEWGTDGPNSPLHF. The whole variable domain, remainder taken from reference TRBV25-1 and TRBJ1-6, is EADIYQTPRYLVIGTGKKITLECSQTMGHDKMYWYQQDPGMELHLIHYSYGVNSTEKGDLSSESTVSRIRTEHFPLTLESARPSHTSQYLCASSEWGTDGPNSPLHFGNGTRLTVT.

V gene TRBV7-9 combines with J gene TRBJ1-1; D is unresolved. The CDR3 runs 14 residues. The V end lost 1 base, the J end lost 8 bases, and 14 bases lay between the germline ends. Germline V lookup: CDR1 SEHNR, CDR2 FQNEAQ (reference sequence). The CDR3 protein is CASSLVWNPEEAFF. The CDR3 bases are TGTGCCAGCAGCTTAGTTTGGAATCCCGAAGAAGCTTTCTTT.

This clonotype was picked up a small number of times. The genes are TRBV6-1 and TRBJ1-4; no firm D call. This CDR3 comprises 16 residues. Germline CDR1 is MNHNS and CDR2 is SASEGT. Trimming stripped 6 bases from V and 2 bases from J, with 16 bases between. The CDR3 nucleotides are TGTGCCAGCAGCCCGCGCCCCTGGGCGACTAATGAAAAACTGTTTTTT. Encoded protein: CASSPRPWATNEKLFF.

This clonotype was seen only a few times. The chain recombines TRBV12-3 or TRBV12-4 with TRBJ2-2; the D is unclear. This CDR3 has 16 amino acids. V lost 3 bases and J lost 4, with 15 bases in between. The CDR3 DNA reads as TGTGCCAGCAGTTTTTGGGGTGGGTTAGGCACCGGGGAGCTGTTTTTT. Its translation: CASSFWGGLGTGELFF.

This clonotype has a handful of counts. The CDR3 loop is CASSLAVSGANVLTF. The CDR3 DNA sequence: TGTGCCAGCAGCTTAGCGGTTTCTGGGGCCAACGTCCTGACTTTC. The rearrangement links TRBV7-2 to TRBJ2-6; D remains ambiguous. V lost 0 bases and J lost 1, with 4 bases in between. The CDR3 has 15 amino acids. Germline V gene data show CDR1 as SGHTA and CDR2 as FQGNSA. Full variable domain (missing parts from reference TRBV7-2 and TRBJ2-6): GAGVSQSPSNKVTEKGKDVELRCDPISGHTALYWYRQSLGQGLEFLIYFQGNSAPDKSGLPSDRFSAERTGGSVSTLTIQRTQQEDSAVYLCASSLAVSGANVLTFGAGSRLTVL.

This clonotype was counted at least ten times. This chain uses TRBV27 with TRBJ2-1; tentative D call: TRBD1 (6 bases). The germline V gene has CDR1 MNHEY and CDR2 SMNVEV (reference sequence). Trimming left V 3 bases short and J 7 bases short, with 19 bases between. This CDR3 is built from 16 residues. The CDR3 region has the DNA TGTGCCAGCAGTTTTATTCCAGGGGTGGCCTTGAATGAGCAGTTCTTC. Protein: CASSFIPGVALNEQFF.

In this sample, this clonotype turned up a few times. The CDR3 reads CASSFASAGEGNEQFF. CDR3 DNA sequence: TGTGCCAGCAGTTTCGCCTCAGCGGGGGAGGGGAATGAGCAGTTCTTC. The rearrangement links TRBV6-5 to TRBJ2-1; the match to TRBD2 covers 8 bases. V lost 4 bases to trimming and J lost 7 bases; unmatched junction nucleotides: 12. This CDR3 is 16 amino acids long. Germline V CDR1 and CDR2: MNHEY, SVGAGI.

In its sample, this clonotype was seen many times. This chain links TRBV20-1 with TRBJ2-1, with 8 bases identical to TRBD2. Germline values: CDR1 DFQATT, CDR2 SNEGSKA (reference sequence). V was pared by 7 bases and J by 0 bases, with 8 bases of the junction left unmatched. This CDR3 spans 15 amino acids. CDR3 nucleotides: TGCAGTGGACTAGCGTTCAAGAGCTCCTACAATGAGCAGTTCTTC. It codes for CSGLAFKSSYNEQFF.